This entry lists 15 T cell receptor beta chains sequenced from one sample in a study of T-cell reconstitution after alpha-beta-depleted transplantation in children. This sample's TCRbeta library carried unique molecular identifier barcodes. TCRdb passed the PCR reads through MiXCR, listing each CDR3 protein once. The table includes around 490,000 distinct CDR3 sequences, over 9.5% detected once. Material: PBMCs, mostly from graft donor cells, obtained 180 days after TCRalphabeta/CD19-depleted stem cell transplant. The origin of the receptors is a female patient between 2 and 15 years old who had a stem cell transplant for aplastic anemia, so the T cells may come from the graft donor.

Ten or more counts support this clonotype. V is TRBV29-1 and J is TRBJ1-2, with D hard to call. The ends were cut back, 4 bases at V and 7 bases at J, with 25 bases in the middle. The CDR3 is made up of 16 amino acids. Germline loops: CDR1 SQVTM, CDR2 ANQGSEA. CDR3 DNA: TGCAGCGTTGGTTCGCCAACCTCTCTAACTCGGCCTGGCTACACCTTC. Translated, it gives CSVGSPTSLTRPGYTF.

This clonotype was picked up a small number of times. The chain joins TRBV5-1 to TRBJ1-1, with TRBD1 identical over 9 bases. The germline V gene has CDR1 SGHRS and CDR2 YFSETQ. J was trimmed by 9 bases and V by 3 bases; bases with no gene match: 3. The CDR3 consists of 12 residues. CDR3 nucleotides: TGCGCCAGCAGCTCGGACAGGGGAAAAGCTTTCTTT. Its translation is CASSSDRGKAFF. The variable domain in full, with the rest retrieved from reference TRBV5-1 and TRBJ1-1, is KAGVTQTPRYLIKTRGQQVTLSCSPISGHRSVSWYQQTPGQGLQFLFEYFSETQRNKGNFPGRFSGRQFSNSRSEMNVSTLELGDSALYLCASSSDRGKAFFGQGTRLTVV.

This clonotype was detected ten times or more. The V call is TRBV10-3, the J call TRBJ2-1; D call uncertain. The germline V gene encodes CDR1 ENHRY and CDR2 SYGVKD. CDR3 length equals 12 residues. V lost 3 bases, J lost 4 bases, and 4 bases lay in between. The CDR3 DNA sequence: TGTGCCATCAGTGACGGGTACAATGAGCAGTTCTTC. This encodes CAISDGYNEQFF.

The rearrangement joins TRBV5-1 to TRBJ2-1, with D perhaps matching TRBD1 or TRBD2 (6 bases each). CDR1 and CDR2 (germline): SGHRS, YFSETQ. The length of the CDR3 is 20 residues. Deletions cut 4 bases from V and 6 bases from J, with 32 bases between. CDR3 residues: CASSPKVQGFLGRRSNEQFF. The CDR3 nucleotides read TGCGCCAGCAGCCCGAAGGTCCAGGGGTTTTTAGGGAGGCGTAGCAATGAGCAGTTCTTC.

The CDR3 protein is CASRTGYTGELFF. The CDR3 DNA reads TGTGCCAGCAGGACAGGATACACCGGGGAGCTGTTTTTT. The chain joins TRBV12-3 or TRBV12-4 to TRBJ2-2; D is possibly TRBD1 (6 bases). Deletions cut 6 bases from V and 3 bases from J, with 8 bases between. This CDR3 has 13 amino acids.

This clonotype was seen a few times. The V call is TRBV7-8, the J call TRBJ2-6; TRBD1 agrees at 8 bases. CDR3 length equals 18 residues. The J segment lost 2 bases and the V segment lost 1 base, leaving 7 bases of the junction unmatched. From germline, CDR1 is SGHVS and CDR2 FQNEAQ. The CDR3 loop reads CASSLGTGRAAGANVLTF. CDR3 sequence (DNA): TGTGCCAGCAGCTTAGGGACAGGGCGCGCAGCTGGGGCCAACGTCCTGACTTTC.

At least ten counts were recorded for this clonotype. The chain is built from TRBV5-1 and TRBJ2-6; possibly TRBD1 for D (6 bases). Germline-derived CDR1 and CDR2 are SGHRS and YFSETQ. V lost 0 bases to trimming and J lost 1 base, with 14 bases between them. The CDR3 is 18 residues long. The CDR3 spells CASSLALGALSGANVLTF. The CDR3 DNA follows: TGCGCCAGCAGCTTGGCCCTGGGGGCCTTATCTGGGGCCAACGTCCTGACTTTC.

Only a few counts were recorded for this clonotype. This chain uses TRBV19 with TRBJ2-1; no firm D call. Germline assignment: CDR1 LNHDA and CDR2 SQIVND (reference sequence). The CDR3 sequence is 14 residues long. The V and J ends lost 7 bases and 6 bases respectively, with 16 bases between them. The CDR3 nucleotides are TGTGCCAGTACTCCTGGGCCGGCCCGCAATGAGCAGTTCTTC. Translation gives CASTPGPARNEQFF.

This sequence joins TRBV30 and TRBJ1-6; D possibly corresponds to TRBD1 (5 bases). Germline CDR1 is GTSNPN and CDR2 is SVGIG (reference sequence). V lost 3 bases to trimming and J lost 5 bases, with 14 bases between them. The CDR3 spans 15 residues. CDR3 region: CAWRRDGRNNSPLHF. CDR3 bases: TGTGCCTGGAGGAGGGACGGCCGTAATAATTCACCCCTCCACTTT.

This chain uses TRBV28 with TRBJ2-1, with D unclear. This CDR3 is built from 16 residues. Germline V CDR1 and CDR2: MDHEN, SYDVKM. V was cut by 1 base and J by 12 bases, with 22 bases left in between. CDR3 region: CASSLYLVRSWFGQFF. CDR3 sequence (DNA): TGTGCCAGCAGTTTATATTTGGTGAGATCCTGGTTTGGGCAGTTCTTC.

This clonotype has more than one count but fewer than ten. CDR3 bases: TGTGCCAGCAGTTTAGGGGACAGGGGTGGCTACACCTTC. Protein sequence: CASSLGDRGGYTF. The chain links TRBV12-3 or TRBV12-4 to TRBJ1-2, with TRBD1 identical over 10 bases. The length of the CDR3 is 13 residues. V was pared by 1 base and J by 7 bases, with 0 bases of the junction left unmatched.

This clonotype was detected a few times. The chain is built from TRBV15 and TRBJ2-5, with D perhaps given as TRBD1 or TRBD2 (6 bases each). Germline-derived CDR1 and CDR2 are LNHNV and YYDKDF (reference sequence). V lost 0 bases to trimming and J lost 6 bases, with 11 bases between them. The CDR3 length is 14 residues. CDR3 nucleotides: TGTGCCACCAGCAGAGATTGGGGGGCTAAGACCCAGTACTTC. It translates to CATSRDWGAKTQYF.

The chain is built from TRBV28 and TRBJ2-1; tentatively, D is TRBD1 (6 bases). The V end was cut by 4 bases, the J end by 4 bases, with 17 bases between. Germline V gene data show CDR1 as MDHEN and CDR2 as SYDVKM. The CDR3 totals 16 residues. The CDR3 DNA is TGTGCCAGCAGTTCGGCGGGTGGGGGCTCATACAATGAGCAGTTCTTC. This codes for CASSSAGGGSYNEQFF.

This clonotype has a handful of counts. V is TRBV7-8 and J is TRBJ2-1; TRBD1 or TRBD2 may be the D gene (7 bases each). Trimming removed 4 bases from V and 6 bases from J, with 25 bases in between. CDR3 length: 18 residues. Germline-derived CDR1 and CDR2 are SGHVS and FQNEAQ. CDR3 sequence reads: CASSSRVLRQGGGNEQFF. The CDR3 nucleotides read TGTGCCAGCAGCTCTCGGGTCCTTAGACAGGGAGGGGGCAATGAGCAGTTCTTC.

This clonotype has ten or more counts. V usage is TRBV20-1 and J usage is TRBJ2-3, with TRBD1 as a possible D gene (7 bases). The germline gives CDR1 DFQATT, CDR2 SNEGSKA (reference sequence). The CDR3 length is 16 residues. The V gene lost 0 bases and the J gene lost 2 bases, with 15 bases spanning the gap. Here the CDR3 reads CSARDPGGLITDTQYF. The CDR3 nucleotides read TGCAGTGCTAGAGATCCAGGGGGGCTAATCACAGATACGCAGTATTTT.